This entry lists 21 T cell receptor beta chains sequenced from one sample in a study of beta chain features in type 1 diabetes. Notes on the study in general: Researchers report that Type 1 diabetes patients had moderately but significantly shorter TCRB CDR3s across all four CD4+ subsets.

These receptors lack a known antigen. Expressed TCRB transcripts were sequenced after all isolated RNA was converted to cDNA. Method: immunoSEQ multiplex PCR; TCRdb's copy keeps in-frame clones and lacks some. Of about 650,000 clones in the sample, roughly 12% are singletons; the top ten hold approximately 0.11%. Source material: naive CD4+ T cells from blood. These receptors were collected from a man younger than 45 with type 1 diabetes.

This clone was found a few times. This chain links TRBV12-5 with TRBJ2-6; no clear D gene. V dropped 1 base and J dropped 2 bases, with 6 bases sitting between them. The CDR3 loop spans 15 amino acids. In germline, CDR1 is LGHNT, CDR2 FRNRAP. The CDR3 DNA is TGTGCTAGTGGTTTGGAGTCGCCTGGGGCCAACGTCCTGACTTTC. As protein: CASGLESPGANVLTF.

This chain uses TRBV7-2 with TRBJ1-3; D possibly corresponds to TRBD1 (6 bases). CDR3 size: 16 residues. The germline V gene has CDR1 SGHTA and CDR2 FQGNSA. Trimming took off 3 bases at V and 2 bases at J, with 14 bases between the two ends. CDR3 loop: CASSFATGTAGNTIYF. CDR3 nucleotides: TGTGCCAGCAGCTTTGCCACAGGGACGGCTGGAAACACCATATATTTT. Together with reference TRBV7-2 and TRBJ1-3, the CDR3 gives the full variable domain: GAGVSQSPSNKVTEKGKDVELRCDPISGHTALYWYRQSLGQGLEFLIYFQGNSAPDKSGLPSDRFSAERTGGSVSTLTIQRTQQEDSAVYLCASSFATGTAGNTIYFGEGSWLTVV.

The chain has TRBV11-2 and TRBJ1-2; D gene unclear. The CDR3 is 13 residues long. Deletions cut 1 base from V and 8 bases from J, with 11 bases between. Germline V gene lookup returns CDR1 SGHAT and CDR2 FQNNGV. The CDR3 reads CASSLAIGGGYTF. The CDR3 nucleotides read TGTGCCAGCAGCTTAGCGATAGGAGGAGGCTACACCTTC.

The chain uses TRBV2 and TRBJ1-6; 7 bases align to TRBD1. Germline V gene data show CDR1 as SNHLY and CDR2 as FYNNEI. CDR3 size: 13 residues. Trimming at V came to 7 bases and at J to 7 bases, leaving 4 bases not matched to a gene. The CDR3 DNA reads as TGTGCCAGCAAGGGACAGAGAAATTCACCCCTCCACTTT. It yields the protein CASKGQRNSPLHF.

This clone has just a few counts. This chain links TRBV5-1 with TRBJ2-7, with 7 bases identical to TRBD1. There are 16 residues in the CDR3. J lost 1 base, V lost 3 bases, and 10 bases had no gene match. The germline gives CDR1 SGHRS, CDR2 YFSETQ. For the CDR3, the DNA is TGCGCCAGCAGCTACATGACCGGGACAGAGTCCTACGAGCAGTACTTC. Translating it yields CASSYMTGTESYEQYF. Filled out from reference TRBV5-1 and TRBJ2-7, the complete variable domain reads KAGVTQTPRYLIKTRGQQVTLSCSPISGHRSVSWYQQTPGQGLQFLFEYFSETQRNKGNFPGRFSGRQFSNSRSEMNVSTLELGDSALYLCASSYMTGTESYEQYFGPGTRLTVT.

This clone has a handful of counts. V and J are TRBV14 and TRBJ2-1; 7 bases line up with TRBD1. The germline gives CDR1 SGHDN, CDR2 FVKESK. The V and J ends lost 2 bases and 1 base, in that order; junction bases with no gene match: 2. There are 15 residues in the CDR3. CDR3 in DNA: TGTGCCAGCAGCCAATCCAGGGGGTCCTACAATGAGCAGTTCTTC. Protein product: CASSQSRGSYNEQFF.

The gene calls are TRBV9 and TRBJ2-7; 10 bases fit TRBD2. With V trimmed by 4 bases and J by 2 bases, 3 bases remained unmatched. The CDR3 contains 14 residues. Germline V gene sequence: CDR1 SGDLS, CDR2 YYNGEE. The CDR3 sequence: CASSSLAGPYEQYF. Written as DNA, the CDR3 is TGTGCCAGCAGCTCACTAGCGGGGCCCTACGAGCAGTACTTC. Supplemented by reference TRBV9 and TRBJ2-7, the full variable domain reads DSGVTQTPKHLITATGQRVTLRCSPRSGDLSVYWYQQSLDQGLQFLIQYYNGEERAKGNILERFSAQQFPDLHSELNLSSLELGDSALYFCASSSLAGPYEQYFGPGTRLTVT.

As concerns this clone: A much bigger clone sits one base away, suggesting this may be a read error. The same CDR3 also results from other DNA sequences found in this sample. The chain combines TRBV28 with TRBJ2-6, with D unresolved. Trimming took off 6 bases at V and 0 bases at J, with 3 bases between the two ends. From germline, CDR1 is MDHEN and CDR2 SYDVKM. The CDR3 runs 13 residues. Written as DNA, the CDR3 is TGTGCCAGCAGAGACTCTGGGGCCAACGTCCTGACTTTC. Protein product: CASRDSGANVLTF.

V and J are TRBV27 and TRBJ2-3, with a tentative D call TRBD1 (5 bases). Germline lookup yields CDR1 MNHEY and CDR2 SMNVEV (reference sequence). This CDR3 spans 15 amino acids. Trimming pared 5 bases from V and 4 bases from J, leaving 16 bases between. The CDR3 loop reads CASSPDGARADTQYF. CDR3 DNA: TGTGCCAGCAGTCCAGATGGGGCCAGGGCAGATACGCAGTATTTT.

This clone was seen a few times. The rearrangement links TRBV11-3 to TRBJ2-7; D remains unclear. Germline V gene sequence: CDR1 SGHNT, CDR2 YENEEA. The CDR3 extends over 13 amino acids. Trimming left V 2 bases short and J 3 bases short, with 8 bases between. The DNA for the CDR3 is TGTGCCAGCAGCTTAAGACCCCGCTACGAGCAGTACTTC. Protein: CASSLRPRYEQYF.

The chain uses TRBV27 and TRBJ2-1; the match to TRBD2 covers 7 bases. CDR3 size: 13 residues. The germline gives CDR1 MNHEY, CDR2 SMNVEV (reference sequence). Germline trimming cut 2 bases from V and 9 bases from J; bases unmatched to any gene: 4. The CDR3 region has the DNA TGTGCCAGCAGTTTACGACTAGCCGTTGAGCAGTTCTTC. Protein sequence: CASSLRLAVEQFF.

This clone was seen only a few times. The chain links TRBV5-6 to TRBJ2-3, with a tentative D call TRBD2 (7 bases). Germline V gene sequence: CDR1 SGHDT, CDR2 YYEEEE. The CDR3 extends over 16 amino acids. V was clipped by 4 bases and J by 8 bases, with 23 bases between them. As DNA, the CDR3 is TGTGCCAGCAGCGTCCGCGGGGCGGGGGCTGCAGGTACGCAGTATTTT. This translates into CASSVRGAGAAGTQYF.

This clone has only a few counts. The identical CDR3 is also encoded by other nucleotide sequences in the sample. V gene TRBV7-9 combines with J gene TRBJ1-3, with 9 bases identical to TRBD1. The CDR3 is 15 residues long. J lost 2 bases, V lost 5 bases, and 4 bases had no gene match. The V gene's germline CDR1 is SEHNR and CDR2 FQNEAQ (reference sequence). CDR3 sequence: CASSPRTGAGNTIYF. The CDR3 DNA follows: TGTGCCAGCAGCCCCCGGACAGGGGCTGGAAACACCATATATTTT.

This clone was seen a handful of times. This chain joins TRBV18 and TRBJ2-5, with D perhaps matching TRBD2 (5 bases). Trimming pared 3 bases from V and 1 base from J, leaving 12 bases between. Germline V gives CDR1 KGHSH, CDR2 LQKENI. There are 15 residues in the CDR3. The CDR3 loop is CASSPAEGTQETQYF. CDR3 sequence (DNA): TGTGCCAGCTCACCCGCCGAGGGTACCCAAGAGACCCAGTACTTC.

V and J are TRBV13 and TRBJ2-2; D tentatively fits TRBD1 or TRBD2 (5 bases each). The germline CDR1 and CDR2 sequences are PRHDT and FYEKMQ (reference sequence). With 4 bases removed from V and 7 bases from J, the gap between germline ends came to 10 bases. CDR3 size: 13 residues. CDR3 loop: CASSWQGVGELFF. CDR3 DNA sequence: TGTGCCAGCAGCTGGCAGGGAGTCGGGGAGCTGTTTTTT.

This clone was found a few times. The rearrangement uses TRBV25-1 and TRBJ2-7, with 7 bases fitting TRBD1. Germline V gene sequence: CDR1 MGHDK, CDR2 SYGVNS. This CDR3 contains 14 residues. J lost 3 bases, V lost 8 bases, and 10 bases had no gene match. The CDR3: CASGVAQGSYEQYF. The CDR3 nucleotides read TGTGCCAGCGGGGTGGCACAGGGGAGCTACGAGCAGTACTTC.

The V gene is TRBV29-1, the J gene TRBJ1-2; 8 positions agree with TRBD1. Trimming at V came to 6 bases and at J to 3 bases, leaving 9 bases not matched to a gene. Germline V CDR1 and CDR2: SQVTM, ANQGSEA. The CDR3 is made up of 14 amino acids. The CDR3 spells CSVMGQEKHYGYTF. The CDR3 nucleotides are TGCAGCGTAATGGGACAGGAGAAACACTATGGCTACACCTTC.

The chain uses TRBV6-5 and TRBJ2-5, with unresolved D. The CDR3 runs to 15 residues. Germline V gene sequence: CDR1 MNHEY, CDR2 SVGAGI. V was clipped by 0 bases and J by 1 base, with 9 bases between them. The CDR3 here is CASSYSRPSQETQYF. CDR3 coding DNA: TGTGCCAGCAGTTACTCTAGACCCTCCCAAGAGACCCAGTACTTC.

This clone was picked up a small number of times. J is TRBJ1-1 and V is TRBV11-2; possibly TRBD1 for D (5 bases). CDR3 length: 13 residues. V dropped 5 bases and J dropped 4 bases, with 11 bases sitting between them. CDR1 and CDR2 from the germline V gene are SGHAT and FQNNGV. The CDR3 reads CASSLQRGTEAFF. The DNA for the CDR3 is TGTGCCAGCAGCCTCCAAAGGGGCACTGAAGCTTTCTTT.

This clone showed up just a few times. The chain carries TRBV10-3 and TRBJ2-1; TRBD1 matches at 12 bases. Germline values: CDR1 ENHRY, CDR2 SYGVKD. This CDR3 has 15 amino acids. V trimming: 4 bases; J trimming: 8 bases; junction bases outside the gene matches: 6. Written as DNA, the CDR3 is TGTGCCATCAGTGGAGCAGGGACAGGGGGCCATGAGCAGTTCTTC. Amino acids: CAISGAGTGGHEQFF.

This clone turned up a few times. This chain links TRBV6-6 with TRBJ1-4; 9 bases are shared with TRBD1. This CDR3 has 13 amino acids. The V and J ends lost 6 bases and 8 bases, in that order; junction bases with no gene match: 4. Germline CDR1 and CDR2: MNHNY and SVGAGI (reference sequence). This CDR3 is CASSTGTGEKLFF. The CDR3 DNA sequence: TGTGCCAGCAGCACCGGGACAGGGGAAAAACTGTTTTTT.